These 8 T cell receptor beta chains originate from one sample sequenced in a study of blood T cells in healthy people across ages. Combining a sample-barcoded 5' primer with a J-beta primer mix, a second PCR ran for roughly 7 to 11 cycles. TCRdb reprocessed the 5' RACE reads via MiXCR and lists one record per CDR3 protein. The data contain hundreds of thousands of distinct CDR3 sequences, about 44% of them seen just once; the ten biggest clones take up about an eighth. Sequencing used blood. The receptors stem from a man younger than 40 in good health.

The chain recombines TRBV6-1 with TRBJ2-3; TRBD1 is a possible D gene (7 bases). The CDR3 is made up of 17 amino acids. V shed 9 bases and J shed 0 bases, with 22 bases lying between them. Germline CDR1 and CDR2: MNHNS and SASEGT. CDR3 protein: CASTRSRGVPSTDTQYF. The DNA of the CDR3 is TGTGCCAGTACCCGTAGCAGGGGGGTCCCTAGCACAGATACGCAGTATTTT.

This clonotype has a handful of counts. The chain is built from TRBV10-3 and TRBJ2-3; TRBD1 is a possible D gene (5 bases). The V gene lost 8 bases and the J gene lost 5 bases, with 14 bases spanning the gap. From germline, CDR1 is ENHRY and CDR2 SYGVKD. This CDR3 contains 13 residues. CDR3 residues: CAIGADLEDTQYF. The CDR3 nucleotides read TGTGCCATCGGGGCCGATTTGGAAGATACGCAGTATTTT.

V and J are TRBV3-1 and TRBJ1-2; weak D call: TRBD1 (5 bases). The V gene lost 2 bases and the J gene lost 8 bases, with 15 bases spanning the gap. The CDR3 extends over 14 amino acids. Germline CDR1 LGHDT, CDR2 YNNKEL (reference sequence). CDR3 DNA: TGTGCCAGCAGCCAAACGGACACTGCGGGGGGCTACACCTTC. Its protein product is CASSQTDTAGGYTF.

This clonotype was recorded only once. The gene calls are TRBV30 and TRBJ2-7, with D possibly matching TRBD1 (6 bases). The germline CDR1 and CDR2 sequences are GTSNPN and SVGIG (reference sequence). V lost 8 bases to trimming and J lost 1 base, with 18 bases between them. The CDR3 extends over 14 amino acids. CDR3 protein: CAGSGVGFSYEQYF. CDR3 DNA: TGTGCCGGATCAGGGGTGGGATTTTCCTACGAGCAGTACTTC.

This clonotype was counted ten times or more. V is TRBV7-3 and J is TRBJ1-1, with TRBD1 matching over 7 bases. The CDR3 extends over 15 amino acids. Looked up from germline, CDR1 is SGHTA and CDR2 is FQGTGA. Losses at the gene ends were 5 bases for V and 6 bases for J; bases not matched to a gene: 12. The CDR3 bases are TGTGCCAGCAGCGAAGAGACAGGGCGTGTTGCTGAAGCTTTCTTT. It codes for CASSEETGRVAEAFF.

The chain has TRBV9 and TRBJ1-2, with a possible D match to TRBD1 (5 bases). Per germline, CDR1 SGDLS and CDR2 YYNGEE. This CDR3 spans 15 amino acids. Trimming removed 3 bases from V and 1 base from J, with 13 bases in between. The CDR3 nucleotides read TGTGCCAGCAGCGAACAGAAGACAGTTAACTATGGCTACACCTTC. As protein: CASSEQKTVNYGYTF.

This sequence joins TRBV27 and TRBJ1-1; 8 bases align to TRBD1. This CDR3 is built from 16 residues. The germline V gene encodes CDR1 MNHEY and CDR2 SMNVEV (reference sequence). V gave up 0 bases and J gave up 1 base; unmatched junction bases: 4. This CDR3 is CASSLSQTGANTEAFF. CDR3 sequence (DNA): TGTGCCAGCAGTTTATCGCAGACAGGGGCGAACACTGAAGCTTTCTTT.

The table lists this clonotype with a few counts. CDR3 amino acids: CASSLGSTAYEQYF. CDR3 nucleotides: TGCGCCAGCAGCTTAGGGAGTACCGCCTACGAGCAGTACTTC. This chain uses TRBV5-1 with TRBJ2-4; D possibly corresponds to TRBD2 (5 bases). The end of the DNA aligns better with TRBJ2-7, so the J call may be wrong. Germline V lookup: CDR1 SGHRS, CDR2 YFSETQ. The CDR3 is 14 residues long.